The clone carrying this T cell receptor (beta chain) appeared a few times. The data stem from a study of T cell changes during pregnancy in multiple sclerosis. Germline V gives CDR1 GTSNPN, CDR2 SVGIG (reference sequence). The junction had 11 bases not matched to a gene; V was cut back by 3 bases and J by 6 bases. This CDR3 is built from 16 residues. Repertoires were generated with immunoSEQ multiplex PCR, while TCRdb's copy carries only in-frame clones and drops some. Among fewer than 60,000 clones listed, 92% were seen once. V and J are TRBV30 and TRBJ1-5, with 10 bases fitting TRBD1. Sequenced here: CD4+ T cells from peripheral blood mononuclear cells, sampled after pregnancy. This TCR was sampled from a female donor with multiple sclerosis, enrolled in a pregnancy study. The CDR3 loop reads CAWSDILGQGVQPQHF. The DNA of the CDR3 is TGTGCCTGGAGCGATATCCTAGGACAGGGGGTTCAGCCCCAGCATTTT.